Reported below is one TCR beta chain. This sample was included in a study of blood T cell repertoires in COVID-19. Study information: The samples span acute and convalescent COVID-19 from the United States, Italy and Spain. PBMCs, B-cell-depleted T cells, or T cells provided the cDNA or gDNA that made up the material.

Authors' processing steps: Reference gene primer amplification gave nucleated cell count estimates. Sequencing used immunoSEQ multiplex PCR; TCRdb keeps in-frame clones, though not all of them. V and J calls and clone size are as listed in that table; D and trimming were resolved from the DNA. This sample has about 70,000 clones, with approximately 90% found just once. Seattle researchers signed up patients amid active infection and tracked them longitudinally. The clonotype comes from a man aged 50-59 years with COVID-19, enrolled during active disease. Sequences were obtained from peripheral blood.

CDR3 in amino acids: CASSSAGVYNEQFF. CDR3 DNA: TGTGCCAGCAGTTCCGCCGGAGTTTACAATGAGCAGTTCTTC. V gene TRBV27 combines with J gene TRBJ2-1; the D is unclear. The germline gives CDR1 MNHEY, CDR2 SMNVEV (reference sequence). V dropped 4 bases and J dropped 4 bases, with 11 bases sitting between them. This CDR3 is 14 amino acids long.